Following are 16 T cell receptor beta chains from one sample sequenced in a study of a mutant IDH1 vaccine in newly diagnosed glioma. Profiling relied on immunoSEQ multiplex PCR, and the TCRdb table lists in-frame clones only, not all of them. The table lists approximately 82,000 clones, 65% to 90% of them singletons, with 2.2% in the top ten. The antigens for these receptors are not known. Time point specified: week 23, last vaccination. The investigators gave 300 ug of mutant IDH1 20-mer peptide in each vaccine dose, together with topical imiquimod. The specimen comprised PBMCs, sampled from a glioma patient whose treatment included an IDH1 peptide vaccine. Receptors were obtained from a man aged 25 to 40 with glioma. Some clones in this sample may be carry-over from other donors' samples.

This chain joins TRBV9 and TRBJ2-1; 16 positions agree with TRBD2. Germline CDR1 reads SGDLS; CDR2 reads YYNGEE. This CDR3 has 15 amino acids. V was clipped by 3 bases and J by 10 bases; unmatched bases: 4. CDR3 region: CASSAGTSGRGEQFF. The CDR3 nucleotides read TGTGCCAGCAGCGCAGGGACTAGCGGGAGGGGGGAGCAGTTCTTC.

The genes are TRBV7-2 and TRBJ2-2; TRBD2 matches at 9 bases. The CDR3 runs to 14 residues. Unmatched junction bases numbered 2, after V lost 3 bases and J lost 6 bases. The germline gives CDR1 SGHTA, CDR2 FQGNSA. This CDR3 is CASSLAGGSGELFF. CDR3 sequence (DNA): TGTGCCAGCAGCTTGGCGGGAGGGTCCGGGGAGCTGTTTTTT. The entire variable domain, with the rest obtained from reference TRBV7-2 and TRBJ2-2, is as follows: GAGVSQSPSNKVTEKGKDVELRCDPISGHTALYWYRQSLGQGLEFLIYFQGNSAPDKSGLPSDRFSAERTGGSVSTLTIQRTQQEDSAVYLCASSLAGGSGELFFGEGSRLTVL.

The V gene is TRBV20-1, the J gene TRBJ1-6; D is uncertain. Germline V gives CDR1 DFQATT, CDR2 SNEGSKA (reference sequence). V gave up 2 bases and J gave up 15 bases, with 11 bases separating them. The CDR3 is 11 residues long. DNA for the CDR3: TGCAGTGCTAGAACGGTGGCGGGCCTCCACTTT. It codes for CSARTVAGLHF.

The chain couples TRBV2 to TRBJ2-5; 9 bases map to TRBD2. This CDR3 contains 13 residues. Per the germline V gene, CDR1 is SNHLY and CDR2 is FYNNEI. V shed 6 bases and J 5 bases; nucleotides not matched to a gene: 4. The CDR3 DNA is TGTGCCAGCAGCGGGACTAGCCGGGAGACCCAGTACTTC. Amino acids: CASSGTSRETQYF.

CDR3 sequence reads: CASSAYRENTEAFF. Written as DNA, the CDR3 is TGTGCCAGCAGCGCTTACAGGGAGAACACTGAAGCTTTCTTT. The chain is built from TRBV7-3 and TRBJ1-1; D is perhaps TRBD1 (6 bases). The CDR3 is 14 residues long. V dropped 5 bases and J dropped 1 base, with 11 bases sitting between them. CDR1 is SGHTA, CDR2 FQGTGA, per germline.

The chain joins TRBV7-9 to TRBJ2-3; 9 nucleotides align to TRBD1. CDR3 length equals 17 residues. Trimming removed 4 bases from V and 3 bases from J; junction bases left unmatched: 11. The germline V gene encodes CDR1 SEHNR and CDR2 FQNEAQ (reference sequence). In nucleotides, the CDR3 is TGTGCCAGCAGCTCCCGGGACAGGGAGGGGTGGACAGATACGCAGTATTTT. Translated: CASSSRDREGWTDTQYF.

The CDR3, as DNA: TGTGCCAGCAGCCTCCCAGGCGGGCCCCACTACACCTTC. This codes for CASSLPGGPHYTF. The chain joins TRBV28 to TRBJ1-2; D not certain. The germline gives CDR1 MDHEN, CDR2 SYDVKM. The V end was cut by 6 bases, the J end by 10 bases, with 18 bases between. The CDR3 is 13 amino acids.

This clone was recorded a few times. The chain employs TRBV30 and TRBJ2-2; 8 positions agree with TRBD2. This CDR3 spans 14 amino acids. Germline V gene data show CDR1 as GTSNPN and CDR2 as SVGIG (reference sequence). With 5 bases clipped from V and 5 bases from J, the junction kept 7 bases outside the gene matches. The CDR3 bases are TGTGCCTGGCGCTTTGCGGGAGGAACCGGGGAGCTGTTTTTT. It specifies CAWRFAGGTGELFF.

The V call is TRBV7-9, the J call TRBJ1-2, with TRBD1 identical over 7 bases. The length of the CDR3 is 15 residues. V gave up 5 bases and J gave up 4 bases; unmatched junction bases: 10. Germline V gene lookup returns CDR1 SEHNR and CDR2 FQNEAQ (reference sequence). CDR3 nucleotide sequence: TGTGCCAGCAGCCCCTCACTAACAGGGGTCTATGGCTACACCTTC. Translated, it gives CASSPSLTGVYGYTF.

This clone was found once. The gene calls are TRBV7-9 and TRBJ2-7; either TRBD1 or TRBD2 may fit D (6 bases each). V was shortened by 4 bases and J by 6 bases, with 10 bases between the two germline ends. Germline values: CDR1 SEHNR, CDR2 FQNEAQ (reference sequence). CDR3 length: 12 amino acids. CDR3 coding DNA: TGTGCCAGCAGCTGGGGGGCGGGCGAGCAGTACTTC. Its protein is CASSWGAGEQYF.

The CDR3, as DNA: TGTGCCAGCAGCTCCCTGCAACCGACTCCCTATTTT. Translating gives CASSSLQPTPYF. J is TRBJ2-3 and V is TRBV7-9, with D unresolved. The CDR3 totals 12 residues. Trimming took off 4 bases at V and 15 bases at J, with 17 bases between the two ends. From germline, CDR1 is SEHNR and CDR2 FQNEAQ (reference sequence).

The table lists this clone with a few counts. CDR3 region: CAWSEGGVTNEKLFF. The CDR3 DNA sequence: TGTGCCTGGAGTGAGGGTGGGGTAACTAATGAAAAACTGTTTTTT. V is TRBV30 and J is TRBJ1-4; D gene unclear. V was trimmed by 1 base and J by 1 base, leaving 10 bases between them. In germline, CDR1 is GTSNPN, CDR2 SVGIG (reference sequence). The CDR3 spans 15 residues. The variable domain in full, completed from reference TRBV30 and TRBJ1-4, reads SQTIHQWPATLVQPVGSPLSLECTVEGTSNPNLYWYRQAAGRGLQLLFYSVGIGQISSEVPQNLSASRPQDRQFILSSKKLLLSDSGFYLCAWSEGGVTNEKLFFGSGTQLSVL.

This clone appeared a single time. V usage is TRBV9 and J usage is TRBJ2-1; D remains ambiguous. The V gene's germline CDR1 is SGDLS and CDR2 YYNGEE. This CDR3 spans 15 amino acids. The V end was cut by 5 bases, the J end by 3 bases, with 15 bases between. The CDR3: CASRTGPGLYNEQFF. The CDR3 bases are TGTGCCAGCAGAACCGGGCCCGGCCTCTACAATGAGCAGTTCTTC. Full variable domain (remainder filled in from reference TRBV9 and TRBJ2-1): DSGVTQTPKHLITATGQRVTLRCSPRSGDLSVYWYQQSLDQGLQFLIQYYNGEERAKGNILERFSAQQFPDLHSELNLSSLELGDSALYFCASRTGPGLYNEQFFGPGTRLTVL.

The chain links TRBV15 to TRBJ1-4; the D gene is possibly TRBD1 (5 bases). The CDR3 has 14 residues. Germline CDR1 LNHNV, CDR2 YYDKDF (reference sequence). Trimming shortened V by 5 bases and J by 6 bases, and 13 bases separated the two germline ends. This CDR3 reads CATSAAGGDEKLFF. The CDR3 coding sequence is TGTGCCACCAGCGCCGCGGGAGGGGATGAAAAACTGTTTTTT.

The J gene is TRBJ2-5, the V gene TRBV19, with TRBD2 matching over 12 bases. The junction had 7 bases not matched to a gene; V was cut back by 6 bases and J by 5 bases. The CDR3 contains 15 residues. Germline values: CDR1 LNHDA, CDR2 SQIVND (reference sequence). DNA of the CDR3: TGTGCCAGTAGCCGGACTAGCGGGAAGTTGGAGACCCAGTACTTC. Its protein is CASSRTSGKLETQYF.

The chain combines TRBV21-1 with TRBJ2-7; whether TRBD2, the table's D call, matches the DNA was not checked. TRBV21-1 is designated a pseudogene. The CDR3 is made up of 16 amino acids. This CDR3 reads CASSKGTSGSSYEQYF. CDR3 bases: TGTGCCAGCAGCAAAGGGACTAGCGGGAGCTCCTACGAGCAGTACTTC.